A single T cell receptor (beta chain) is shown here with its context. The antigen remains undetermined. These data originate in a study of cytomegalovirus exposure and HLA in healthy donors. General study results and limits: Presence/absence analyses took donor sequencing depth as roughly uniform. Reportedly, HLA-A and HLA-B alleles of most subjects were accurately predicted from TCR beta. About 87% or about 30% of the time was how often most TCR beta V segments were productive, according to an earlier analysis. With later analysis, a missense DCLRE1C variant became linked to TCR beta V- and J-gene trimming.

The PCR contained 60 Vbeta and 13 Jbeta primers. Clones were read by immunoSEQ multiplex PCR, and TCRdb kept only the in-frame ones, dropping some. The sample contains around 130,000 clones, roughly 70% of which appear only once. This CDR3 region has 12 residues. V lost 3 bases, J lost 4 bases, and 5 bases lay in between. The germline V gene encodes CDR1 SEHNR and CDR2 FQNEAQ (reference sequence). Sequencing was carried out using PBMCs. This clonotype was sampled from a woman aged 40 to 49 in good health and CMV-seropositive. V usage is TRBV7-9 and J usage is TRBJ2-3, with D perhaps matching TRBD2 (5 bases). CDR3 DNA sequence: TGTGCCAGCAGCTTCGGGGCAGATACGCAGTATTTT. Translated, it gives CASSFGADTQYF. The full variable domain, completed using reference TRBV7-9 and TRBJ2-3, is DTGVSQNPRHKITKRGQNVTFRCDPISEHNRLYWYRQTLGQGPEFLTYFQNEAQLEKSRLLSDRFSAERPKGSFSTLEIQRTEQGDSAMYLCASSFGADTQYFGPGTRLTVL.